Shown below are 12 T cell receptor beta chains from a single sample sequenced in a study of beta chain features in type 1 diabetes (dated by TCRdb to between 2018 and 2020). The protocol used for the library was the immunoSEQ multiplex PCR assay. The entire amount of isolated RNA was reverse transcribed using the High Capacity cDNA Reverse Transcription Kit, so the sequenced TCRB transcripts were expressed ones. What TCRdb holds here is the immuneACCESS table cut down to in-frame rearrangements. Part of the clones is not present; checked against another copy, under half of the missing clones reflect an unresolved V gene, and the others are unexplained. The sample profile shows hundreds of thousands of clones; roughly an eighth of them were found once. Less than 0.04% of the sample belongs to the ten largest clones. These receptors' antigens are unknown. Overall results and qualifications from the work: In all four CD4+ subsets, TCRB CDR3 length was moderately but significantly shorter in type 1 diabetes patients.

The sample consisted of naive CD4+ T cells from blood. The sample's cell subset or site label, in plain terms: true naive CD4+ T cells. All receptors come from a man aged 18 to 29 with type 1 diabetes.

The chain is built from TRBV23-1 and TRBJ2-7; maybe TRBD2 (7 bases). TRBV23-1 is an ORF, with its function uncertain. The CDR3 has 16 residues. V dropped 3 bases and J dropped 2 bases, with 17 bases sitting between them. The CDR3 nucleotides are TGCGCCAGCAGTCACCCCCTGGAAGGGGGGGCCTACGAGCAGTACTTC. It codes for CASSHPLEGGAYEQYF.

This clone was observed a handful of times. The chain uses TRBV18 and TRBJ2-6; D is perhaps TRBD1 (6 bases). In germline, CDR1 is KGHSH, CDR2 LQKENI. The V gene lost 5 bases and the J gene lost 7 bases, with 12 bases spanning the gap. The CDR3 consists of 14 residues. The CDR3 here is CASSGDNGANVLTF. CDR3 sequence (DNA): TGTGCCAGCTCAGGGGACAACGGAGCCAACGTCCTGACTTTC.

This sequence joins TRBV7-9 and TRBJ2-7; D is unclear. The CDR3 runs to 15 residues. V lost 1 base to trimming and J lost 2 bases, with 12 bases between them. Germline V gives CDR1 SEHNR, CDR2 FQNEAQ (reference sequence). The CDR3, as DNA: TGTGCCAGCAGCTTAGGGGCCCACCGACCCTACGAGCAGTACTTC. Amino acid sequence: CASSLGAHRPYEQYF.

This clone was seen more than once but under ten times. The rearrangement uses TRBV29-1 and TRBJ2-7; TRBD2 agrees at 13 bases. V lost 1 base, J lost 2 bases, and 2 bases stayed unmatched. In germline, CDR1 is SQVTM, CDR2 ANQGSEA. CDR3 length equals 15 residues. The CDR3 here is CSVEGTSGGPYEQYF. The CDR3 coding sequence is TGCAGCGTTGAAGGGACTAGCGGGGGACCCTACGAGCAGTACTTC.

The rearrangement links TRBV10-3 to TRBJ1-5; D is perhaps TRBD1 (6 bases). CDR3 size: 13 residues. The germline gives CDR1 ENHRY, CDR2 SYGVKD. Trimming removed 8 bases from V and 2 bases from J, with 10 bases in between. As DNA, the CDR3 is TGTGCCATCGGGGGGGGCGGCAATCAGCCCCAGCATTTT. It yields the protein CAIGGGGNQPQHF.

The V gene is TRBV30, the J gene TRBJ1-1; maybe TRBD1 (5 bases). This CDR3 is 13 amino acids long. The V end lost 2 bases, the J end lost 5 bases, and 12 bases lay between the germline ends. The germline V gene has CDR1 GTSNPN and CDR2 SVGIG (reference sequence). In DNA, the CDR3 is TGTGCCTGGAGTTCGACAGACGGGACTGAAGCTTTCTTT. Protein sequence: CAWSSTDGTEAFF.

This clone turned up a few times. In DNA, the CDR3 is TGCGCCAGCAGCCAAGATGGAGCGGGCTCCTACAATGAGCAGTTCTTC. Amino acids: CASSQDGAGSYNEQFF. The chain links TRBV4-1 to TRBJ2-1; TRBD2 might be the D (6 bases). CDR1 MGHRA and CDR2 YSYEKL come from the germline V gene. V was cut by 0 bases and J by 0 bases, with 9 bases left in between. The CDR3 contains 16 residues.

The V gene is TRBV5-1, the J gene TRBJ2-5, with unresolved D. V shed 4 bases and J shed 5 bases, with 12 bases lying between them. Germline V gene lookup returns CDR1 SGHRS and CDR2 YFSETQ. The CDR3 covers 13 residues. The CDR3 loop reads CASSLPEIETQYF. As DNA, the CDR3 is TGCGCCAGCAGCCTGCCTGAAATTGAGACCCAGTACTTC.

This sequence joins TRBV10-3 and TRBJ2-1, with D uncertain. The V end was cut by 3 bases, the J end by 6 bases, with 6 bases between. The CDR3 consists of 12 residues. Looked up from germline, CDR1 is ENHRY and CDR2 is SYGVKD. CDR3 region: CAISERANEQFF. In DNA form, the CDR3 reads TGTGCCATCAGTGAAAGGGCCAATGAGCAGTTCTTC.

The CDR3 region is CASSFRGAGTDTQYF. In DNA form, the CDR3 reads TGTGCCAGCAGCTTCCGGGGGGCAGGGACAGATACGCAGTATTTT. The gene calls are TRBV7-3 and TRBJ2-3; D is perhaps TRBD2 (7 bases). V was clipped by 3 bases and J by 3 bases, with 13 bases between them. Germline V gene data show CDR1 as SGHTA and CDR2 as FQGTGA. CDR3 length: 15 residues.

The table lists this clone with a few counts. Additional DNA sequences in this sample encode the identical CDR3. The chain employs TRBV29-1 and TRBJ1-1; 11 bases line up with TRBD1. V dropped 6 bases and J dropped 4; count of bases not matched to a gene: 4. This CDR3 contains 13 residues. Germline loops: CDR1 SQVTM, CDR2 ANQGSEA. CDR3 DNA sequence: TGCAGCGTCGCGGGACAGGGGGGCACTGAAGCTTTCTTT. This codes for CSVAGQGGTEAFF. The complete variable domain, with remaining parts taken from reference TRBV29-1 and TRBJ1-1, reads SAVISQKPSRDICQRGTSLTIQCQVDSQVTMMFWYRQQPGQSLTLIATANQGSEATYESGFVIDKFPISRPNLTFSTLTVSNMSPEDSSIYLCSVAGQGGTEAFFGQGTRLTVV.

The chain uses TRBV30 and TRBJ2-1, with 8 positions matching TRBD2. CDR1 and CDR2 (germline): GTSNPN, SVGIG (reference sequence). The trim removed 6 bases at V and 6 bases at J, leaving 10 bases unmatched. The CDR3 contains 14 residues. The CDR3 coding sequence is TGTGCCTGCGAAGGACGGGGGGGCCGCAATGAGCAGTTCTTC. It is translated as CACEGRGGRNEQFF.